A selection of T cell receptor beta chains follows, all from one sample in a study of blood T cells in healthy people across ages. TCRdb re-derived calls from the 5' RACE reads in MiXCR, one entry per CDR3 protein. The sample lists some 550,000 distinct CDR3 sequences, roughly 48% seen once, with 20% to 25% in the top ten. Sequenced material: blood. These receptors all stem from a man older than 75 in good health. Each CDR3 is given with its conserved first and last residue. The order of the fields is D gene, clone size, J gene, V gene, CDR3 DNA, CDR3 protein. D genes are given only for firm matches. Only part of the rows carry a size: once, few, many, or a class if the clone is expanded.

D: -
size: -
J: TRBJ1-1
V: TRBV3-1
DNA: TGTGCCAGCAGCCAAGACAGGGTTATAACTGAAGCTTTCTTT
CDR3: CASSQDRVITEAFF

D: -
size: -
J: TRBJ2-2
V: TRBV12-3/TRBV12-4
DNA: TGTGCCAGCAGTCCCCGCTGGGGGAACACCGGGGAGCTGTTTTTT
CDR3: CASSPRWGNTGELFF

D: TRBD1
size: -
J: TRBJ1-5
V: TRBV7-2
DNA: TGTGCCAGCAGCTTAGCCGGGACAGGTGCAGGTCAGCCCCAGCATTTT
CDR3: CASSLAGTGAGQPQHF

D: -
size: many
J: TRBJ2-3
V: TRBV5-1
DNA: TGCGCCAGCAGCTTGGTAGGGGACTCAACAGATACGCAGTATTTT
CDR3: CASSLVGDSTDTQYF

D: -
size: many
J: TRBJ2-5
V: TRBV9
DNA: TGTGCCAGCAGCGTAGGGGCGGAGGAGACCCAGTACTTC
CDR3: CASSVGAEETQYF

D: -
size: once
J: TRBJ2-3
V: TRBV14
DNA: TGTGCCAGCAGCCAAGATCTAGGGGGGAGCACAGATACGCAGTATTTT
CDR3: CASSQDLGGSTDTQYF

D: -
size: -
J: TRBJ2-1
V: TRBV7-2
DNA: TGTGCCAGCAGCTTCCTGACTGGCCGGAGCACCTACAATGAGCAGTTCTTC
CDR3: CASSFLTGRSTYNEQFF

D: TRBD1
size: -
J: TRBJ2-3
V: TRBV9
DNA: TGTGCCAGCAGCGTTTCACAGGGGGGCACAGATACGCAGTATTTT
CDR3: CASSVSQGGTDTQYF

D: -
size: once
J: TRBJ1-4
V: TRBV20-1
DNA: TGCAGTGCTAGGCAATTTGGGGGTGAAAAACTGTTTTTT
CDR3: CSARQFGGEKLFF

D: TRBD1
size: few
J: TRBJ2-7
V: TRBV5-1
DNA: TGCGCCAGCAGCCCCCCCGGGACAGGGAACTCCTACGAGCAGTACTTC
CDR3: CASSPPGTGNSYEQYF

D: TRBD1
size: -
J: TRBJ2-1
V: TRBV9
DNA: TGTGCCAGCAGCCTCACAGGGGAGATATACAATGAGCAGTTCTTC
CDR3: CASSLTGEIYNEQFF

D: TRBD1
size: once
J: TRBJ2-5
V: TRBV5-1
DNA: TGCGCCAGCAGCTACGGACAGGGTGGAGAGACCCAGTACTTC
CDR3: CASSYGQGGETQYF

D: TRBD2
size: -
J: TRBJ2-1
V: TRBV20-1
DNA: TGCAGTGCTAGAGATCTAACTAGCGGGAGATACAATGAGCAGTTCTTC
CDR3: CSARDLTSGRYNEQFF

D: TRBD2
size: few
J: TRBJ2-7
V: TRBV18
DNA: TGTGCCAGCTCACCACTAAGCGGGAGCGGCAACGAGCAGTACTTC
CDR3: CASSPLSGSGNEQYF

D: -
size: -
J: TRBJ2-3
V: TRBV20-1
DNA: TGCAGTGCTAGAGCGGTTATAAGTACAGATACGCAGTATTTT
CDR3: CSARAVISTDTQYF

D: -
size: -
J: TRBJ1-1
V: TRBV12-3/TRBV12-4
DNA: TGTGCCAGCAGTTGGCAGGGCTCGGACACTGAAGCTTTCTTT
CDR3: CASSWQGSDTEAFF

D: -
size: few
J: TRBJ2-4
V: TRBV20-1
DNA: TGCAGTGCTCCAACGGAGGGAGACATTCAGTACTTC
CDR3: CSAPTEGDIQYF

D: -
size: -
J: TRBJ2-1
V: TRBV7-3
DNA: TGTGCCAGCAGCTTTAACGGGGGAAGGGAGTACAATGAGCAGTTCTTC
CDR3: CASSFNGGREYNEQFF

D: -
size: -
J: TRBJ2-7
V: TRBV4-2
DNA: TGTGCCAGCAGCCCCCGAGGGACTCTCAACTACGAGCAGTACTTC
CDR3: CASSPRGTLNYEQYF

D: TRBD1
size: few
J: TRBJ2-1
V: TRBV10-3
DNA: TGTGCCATCACCCAAGGACCGGGACAGGAATACAATGAGCAGTTCTTC
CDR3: CAITQGPGQEYNEQFF

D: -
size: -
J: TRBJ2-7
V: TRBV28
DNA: TGTGCCAGCAGGACTAGATTTTACGAGCAGTACTTC
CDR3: CASRTRFYEQYF

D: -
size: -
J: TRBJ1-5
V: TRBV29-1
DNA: TGCAGCGTTGCTTCACCAGGGCCAAATCAGCCCCAGCATTTT
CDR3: CSVASPGPNQPQHF

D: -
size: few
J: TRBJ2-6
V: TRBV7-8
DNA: TGTGCCAGCAGCTTAGGGACAGCTGGGGCCAACGTCCTGACTTTC
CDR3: CASSLGTAGANVLTF

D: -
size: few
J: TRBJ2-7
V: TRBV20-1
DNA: TGCAGTGCGCGTCAGGAGGGCGAGCAGTACTTC
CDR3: CSARQEGEQYF

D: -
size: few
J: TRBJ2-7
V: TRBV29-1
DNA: TGCAGCGCACTACTGGGGTTCTCCTACGAGCAGTACTTC
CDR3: CSALLGFSYEQYF

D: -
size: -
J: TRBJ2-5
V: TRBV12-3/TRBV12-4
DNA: TGTGCCAGCAGTTTAGCGCTGGGGCAGGGGATAGAGACCCAGTACTTC
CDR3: CASSLALGQGIETQYF

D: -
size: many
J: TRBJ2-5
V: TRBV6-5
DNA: TGTGCCAGCAGTGCCCCCGGCCAAGAGACCCAGTACTTC
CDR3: CASSAPGQETQYF

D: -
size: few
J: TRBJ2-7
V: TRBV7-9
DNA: TGTGCCAGCAGCGTAACGCAGGCCCACGAGCAGTACTTC
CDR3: CASSVTQAHEQYF

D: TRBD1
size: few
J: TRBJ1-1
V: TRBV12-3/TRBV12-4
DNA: TGTGCCAGCCCGGGACAGATGAACACTGAAGCTTTCTTT
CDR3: CASPGQMNTEAFF

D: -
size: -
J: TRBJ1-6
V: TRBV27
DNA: TGTGCCAGCCAGGTTGTGGGTAATTCACCCCTCCACTTT
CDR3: CASQVVGNSPLHF

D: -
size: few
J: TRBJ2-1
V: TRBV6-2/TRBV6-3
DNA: TGTGCCAGCAGTTACTCAGGGTTACAGGGTCGGGAGCAGTTCTTC
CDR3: CASSYSGLQGREQFF

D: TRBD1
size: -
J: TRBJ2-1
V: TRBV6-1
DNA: TGTGCCAGCAGTGACCCACAGGGGGCGATAACTTACAATGAGCAGTTCTTC
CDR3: CASSDPQGAITYNEQFF

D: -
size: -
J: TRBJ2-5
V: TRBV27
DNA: TGTGCCAGCAGGGGTTGGCTGGGGGGAGAGACCCAGTACTTC
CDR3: CASRGWLGGETQYF

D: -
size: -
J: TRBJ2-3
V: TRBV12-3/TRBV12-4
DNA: TGTGCCAGCAGTTGGAGAAGGGGCACAGATACGCAGTATTTT
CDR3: CASSWRRGTDTQYF

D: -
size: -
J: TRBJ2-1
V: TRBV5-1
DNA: TGCGCCAGCAGCCCCCGGGACGTGGGCAATGAGCAGTTCTTC
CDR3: CASSPRDVGNEQFF

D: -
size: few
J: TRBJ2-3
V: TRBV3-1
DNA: TGTGCCAGCAGCCGATGGCTAACGGCGAGGCCAGATACGCAGTATTTT
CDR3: CASSRWLTARPDTQYF

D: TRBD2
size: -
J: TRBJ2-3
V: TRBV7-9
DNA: TGTGCCAGCAGCGCAGGCGGGGGGCGCACAGATACGCAGTATTTT
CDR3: CASSAGGGRTDTQYF

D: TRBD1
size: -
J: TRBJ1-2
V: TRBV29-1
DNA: TGCAGCGTTGTAGGGACAGGGTCCTATGGCTACACCTTC
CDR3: CSVVGTGSYGYTF

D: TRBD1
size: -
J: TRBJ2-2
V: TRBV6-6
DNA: TGTGCCAGCAGCCGGGACAGCTACACCGGGGAGCTGTTTTTT
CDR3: CASSRDSYTGELFF

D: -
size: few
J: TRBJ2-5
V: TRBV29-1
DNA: TGCAGCGTTCCCCAGCAAGAGACCCAGTACTTC
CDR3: CSVPQQETQYF

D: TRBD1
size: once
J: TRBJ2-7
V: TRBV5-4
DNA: TGTGCCAGCAGCTTTTCCGGGACAGGGGGCTACGAGCAGTACTTC
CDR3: CASSFSGTGGYEQYF

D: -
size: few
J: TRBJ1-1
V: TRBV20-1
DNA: TGCAGTGCCCGCCCGGGACACCTGACGAACACTGAAGCTTTCTTT
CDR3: CSARPGHLTNTEAFF

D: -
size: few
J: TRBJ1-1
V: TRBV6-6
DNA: TGTGCCAGCAGCTCACACCGACCTGACACTGAAGCTTTCTTT
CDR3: CASSSHRPDTEAFF

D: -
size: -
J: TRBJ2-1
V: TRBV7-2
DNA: TGTGCCAGCAGCTTGGGACGAGCAGGCCACAATGAGCAGTTCTTC
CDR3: CASSLGRAGHNEQFF

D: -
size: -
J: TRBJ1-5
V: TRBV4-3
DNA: TGCGCCAGCAGCCTCGGGCGTGGTTGGGATCAGCCCCAGCATTTT
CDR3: CASSLGRGWDQPQHF

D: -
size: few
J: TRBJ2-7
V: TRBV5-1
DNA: TGCGCCAGCAGCTTGGAGGGCGGTTGGGAGCAGTACTTC
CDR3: CASSLEGGWEQYF

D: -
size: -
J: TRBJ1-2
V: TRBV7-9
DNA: TGTGCCAGCAGCCCAACAGGGCACAACTATGGCTACACCTTC
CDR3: CASSPTGHNYGYTF

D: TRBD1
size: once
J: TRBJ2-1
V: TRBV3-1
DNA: TGTGCCAGCAGCCAGTCCGACGGGACAGGGCCTTACAATGAGCAGTTCTTC
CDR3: CASSQSDGTGPYNEQFF

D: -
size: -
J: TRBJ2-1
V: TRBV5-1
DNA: TGCGCCAGCAGCTTCCTTACCGACAGGCCCAATGGGCAGTTCTTC
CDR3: CASSFLTDRPNGQFF

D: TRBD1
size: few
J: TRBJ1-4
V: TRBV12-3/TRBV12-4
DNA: TGTGCCAGCAGAAAGACCGGGACAGGGAATGAAAAACTGTTTTTT
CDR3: CASRKTGTGNEKLFF

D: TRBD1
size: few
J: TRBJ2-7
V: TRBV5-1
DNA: TGCGCCAGCAGCTCGACAGGGGAGTCGGGACTTTACTACGAGCAGTACTTC
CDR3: CASSSTGESGLYYEQYF